Below, 27 T cell receptor beta chains from the same sample are listed, as sequenced in a study of CD8 T cells in Susac syndrome (dated by TCRdb to the late 2010s). Receptor libraries were prepared by the immunoSEQ multiplex PCR assay. RNA was extracted using the RNeasy kit, and about 0.5 to 1 ug of the RNA was reverse transcribed with random hexamers. TCRdb trimmed the raw reads at Q25, called clones with MiXCR and kept productive beta chains. Entries that share a CDR3 protein sequence are merged under the most common genes and DNA. The sample table shows around 190,000 distinct CDR3 sequences, and under 95% are seen once. Jointly, the top ten make up 0.095% to 0.13% of the sample. Sequenced input: CD4+ T cells from PBMCs. Source of these receptors: a human donor with Susac syndrome.

The chain uses TRBV15 and TRBJ2-1; 11 nucleotides line up with TRBD1. J gave up 4 bases and V 7 bases, and 6 bases lay outside the gene matches. This CDR3 is 15 amino acids long. Germline-derived CDR1 and CDR2 are LNHNV and YYDKDF (reference sequence). The CDR3 region is CATISDRGLYNEQFF. Written as DNA, the CDR3 is TGTGCCACCATTTCGGACAGGGGGCTTTACAATGAGCAGTTCTTC. The variable domain in full, completed from reference TRBV15 and TRBJ2-1, reads DAMVIQNPRYQVTQFGKPVTLSCSQTLNHNVMYWYQQKSSQAPKLLFHYYDKDFNNEADTPDNFQSRRPNTSFCFLDIRSPGLGDTAMYLCATISDRGLYNEQFFGPGTRLTVL.

In nucleotides, the CDR3 is TGTGCCAGCAGTTTGGGACAGATTTTTAGCACAGATACGCAGTATTTT. It is translated as CASSLGQIFSTDTQYF. This chain joins TRBV12-3 or TRBV12-4 and TRBJ2-3; 7 bases fit TRBD1. The length of the CDR3 is 16 residues. V lost 3 bases, J lost 0 bases, and 6 bases stayed unmatched.

This CDR3 reads CAWSGSDSNQPQHF. CDR3 bases: TGTGCCTGGAGTGGATCGGACAGCAATCAGCCCCAGCATTTT. The chain employs TRBV30 and TRBJ1-5, with D unresolved. This CDR3 contains 14 residues. The germline gives CDR1 GTSNPN, CDR2 SVGIG (reference sequence). Trimming removed 1 base at V and 1 base at J, with 8 bases between.

This CDR3 is CASKLAGAYEQYF. The CDR3 DNA sequence: TGTGCCAGCAAGCTAGCGGGGGCCTACGAGCAGTACTTC. V is TRBV2 and J is TRBJ2-7; TRBD2 aligns across 10 bases. The CDR3 is 13 amino acids. Trimming took 7 bases from V and 2 from J; bases not matched to a gene: 2. CDR1 and CDR2 (germline): SNHLY, FYNNEI.

The chain uses TRBV5-1 and TRBJ2-1; D may be TRBD2 (7 bases). The CDR3 has 16 amino acids. Trimming cost V 0 bases and J 2 bases, with 12 bases left between them. Per the germline V gene, CDR1 is SGHRS and CDR2 is YFSETQ. CDR3 residues: CASSLAPGGTYNEQFF. The CDR3 region has the DNA TGCGCCAGCAGCTTGGCTCCGGGGGGCACCTACAATGAGCAGTTCTTC.

The chain is built from TRBV5-4 and TRBJ2-3; no firm D call. Germline CDR1 and CDR2: SGHNT and YYREEE (reference sequence). CDR3 length equals 14 residues. V lost 4 bases and J lost 0, with 9 bases in between. The chain's CDR3 is CASSDQTSTDTQYF. CDR3 nucleotides: TGTGCCAGCAGCGATCAGACCAGCACAGATACGCAGTATTTT.

The chain links TRBV12-3 or TRBV12-4 to TRBJ1-2; 9 nucleotides line up with TRBD1. CDR3 length: 13 amino acids. V shed 5 bases, J shed 8 bases, and the junction held 6 bases outside the gene matches. The CDR3 nucleotides read TGTGCCAGCAGTATACAGGGGGCGCAAGGCTACACCTTC. Translated, it gives CASSIQGAQGYTF.

This sequence joins TRBV12-3 or TRBV12-4 and TRBJ2-7; TRBD1 matches at 8 bases. The ends lost 1 base at V and 4 bases at J; junction bases unmatched: 3. The CDR3 contains 14 residues. This chain's CDR3 is CASSLVDRVYEQYF. CDR3 in DNA: TGTGCCAGCAGTTTAGTGGACAGGGTTTACGAGCAGTACTTC.

The gene calls are TRBV6-1 and TRBJ2-1; TRBD2 matches 7 bases. The CDR3 spans 16 residues. Looked up from germline, CDR1 is MNHNS and CDR2 is SASEGT. V lost 2 bases, J lost 7 bases, and 11 bases stayed unmatched. The CDR3 reads CASSERGGAVGNEQFF. The CDR3 DNA follows: TGTGCCAGCAGTGAAAGGGGAGGGGCCGTCGGGAATGAGCAGTTCTTC.

The J gene is TRBJ2-4, the V gene TRBV5-6; possibly TRBD2 for D (6 bases). The CDR3 runs to 15 residues. CDR1 and CDR2 (germline): SGHDT, YYEEEE. Trimming took off 5 bases at V and 3 bases at J, with 15 bases between the two ends. The CDR3 DNA sequence: TGTGCCAGCAGAAGGAGGGAGGTGGTCAAAAACATTCAGTACTTC. This gives the protein CASRRREVVKNIQYF.

The gene calls are TRBV5-4 and TRBJ2-6; D uncertain. CDR1 is SGHNT, CDR2 YYREEE, per germline (reference sequence). This CDR3 has 14 residues. Trimming removed 10 bases from V and 0 bases from J, with 11 bases in between. The CDR3, as DNA: TGTGCCGGGATACACAGCTCTGGGGCCAACGTCCTGACTTTC. Protein sequence: CAGIHSSGANVLTF.

This chain uses TRBV29-1 with TRBJ2-6, with TRBD1 identical over 8 bases. The CDR3 consists of 15 residues. The germline CDR1 and CDR2 sequences are SQVTM and ANQGSEA. In DNA form, the CDR3 reads TGCAGTGCCGGCCAGGGGGCGTCAGGGGCCAACGTCCTGACTTTC. Its translation: CSAGQGASGANVLTF.

This clonotype was recorded only once. The gene calls are TRBV20-1 and TRBJ1-2; 8 nucleotides agree with TRBD1. The CDR3 extends over 13 amino acids. V dropped 6 bases and J dropped 6; count of bases not matched to a gene: 9. Per the germline V gene, CDR1 is DFQATT and CDR2 is SNEGSKA (reference sequence). The CDR3 here is CSAPFDRGHGYTF. CDR3 coding DNA: TGCAGTGCACCCTTTGACAGGGGACATGGCTACACCTTC.

The rearrangement uses TRBV3-1 and TRBJ2-7, with no clear D. Germline V gene data show CDR1 as LGHDT and CDR2 as YNNKEL (reference sequence). The CDR3 consists of 13 residues. The V end lost 5 bases, the J end lost 5 bases, and 13 bases lay between the germline ends. CDR3 bases: TGTGCCAGCAGCTCCCCTTTAATCCACGAGCAGTACTTC. Protein product: CASSSPLIHEQYF.

The chain combines TRBV20-1 with TRBJ2-7, with unresolved D. CDR3 length: 14 amino acids. Trimming removed 3 bases at V and 1 base at J, with 13 bases between. Per germline, CDR1 DFQATT and CDR2 SNEGSKA (reference sequence). CDR3 coding DNA: TGCAGTGCTAGTTGGGCTGCCGGATCCTACGAGCAGTACTTC. The encoded protein is CSASWAAGSYEQYF.

The chain has TRBV5-4 and TRBJ2-3; 10 bases agree with TRBD1. Germline trimming cut 5 bases from V and 5 bases from J; bases unmatched to any gene: 5. This CDR3 has 14 residues. CDR1 and CDR2 from the germline V gene are SGHNT and YYREEE (reference sequence). CDR3: CASSYGQGEDTQYF. The CDR3 nucleotides are TGTGCCAGCAGTTATGGACAGGGGGAAGATACGCAGTATTTT.

The chain is built from TRBV2 and TRBJ1-2; D uncertain. This CDR3 region has 13 residues. Trimming shortened V by 3 bases and J by 4 bases, and 9 bases separated the two germline ends. CDR1 SNHLY and CDR2 FYNNEI come from the germline V gene. Written as DNA, the CDR3 is TGTGCCAGCAGTGATGGTCAGCTCTATGGCTACACCTTC. It is translated as CASSDGQLYGYTF.

This chain links TRBV19 with TRBJ1-5, with D tentatively TRBD1 (5 bases). This CDR3 has 12 residues. V lost 5 bases to trimming and J lost 11 bases, with 13 bases between them. Looked up from germline, CDR1 is LNHDA and CDR2 is SQIVND (reference sequence). The CDR3 nucleotides are TGTGCCAGTAGTCCGTCAGGGAAGTCCCAGCATTTT. Translated, it gives CASSPSGKSQHF.

In its sample, this clonotype was seen once. V usage is TRBV5-1 and J usage is TRBJ1-2, with 7 bases lining up with TRBD1. J was trimmed by 4 bases and V by 4 bases; bases with no gene match: 16. Germline V gene sequence: CDR1 SGHRS, CDR2 YFSETQ. This CDR3 region has 17 residues. The CDR3 bases are TGCGCCAGCAGCCAGCCTGCGACAGGGACGTTGGCCTATGGCTACACCTTC. Amino acids: CASSQPATGTLAYGYTF.

The chain links TRBV5-1 to TRBJ1-2, with D perhaps TRBD1 (5 bases). The CDR3 is 14 residues long. CDR1 SGHRS and CDR2 YFSETQ come from the germline V gene. Trimming removed 0 bases from V and 4 bases from J, with 10 bases in between. CDR3 loop: CASSLGGPSYGYTF. CDR3 coding DNA: TGCGCCAGCAGCTTGGGGGGACCCTCCTATGGCTACACCTTC.

This clonotype was picked up one time. The V gene is TRBV20-1, the J gene TRBJ2-1, with 7 bases identical to TRBD2. Germline assignment: CDR1 DFQATT and CDR2 SNEGSKA (reference sequence). The trim removed 3 bases at V and 5 bases at J, leaving 4 bases unmatched. CDR3 size: 13 residues. The CDR3 DNA follows: TGCAGTGCTAGCTCTAGCGGCAACAATGAGCAGTTCTTC. Its translation is CSASSSGNNEQFF.

This chain joins TRBV7-2 and TRBJ1-2; TRBD1 aligns across 10 bases. CDR3 length: 16 residues. Germline V gene data show CDR1 as SGHTA and CDR2 as FQGNSA. J lost 4 bases, V lost 5 bases, and 10 bases had no gene match. The CDR3: CASSHLRRQGAYGYTF. The CDR3, as DNA: TGTGCCAGCAGCCACCTACGGCGACAGGGGGCCTATGGCTACACCTTC.

The gene calls are TRBV3-1 and TRBJ2-3; 7 bases are a match to TRBD2. This CDR3 contains 16 residues. Germline values: CDR1 LGHDT, CDR2 YNNKEL (reference sequence). Trimming cost V 1 base and J 6 bases; bases outside gene matches: 10. The DNA of the CDR3 is TGTGCCAGCAGCCAAGCCGAGCGGGGTAGTCAGGATACGCAGTATTTT. Its translation: CASSQAERGSQDTQYF.

This chain joins TRBV2 and TRBJ2-7, with unresolved D. CDR1 is SNHLY, CDR2 FYNNEI, per germline. This CDR3 region has 12 residues. The ends were cut back, 7 bases at V and 2 bases at J, with 9 bases in the middle. CDR3 bases: TGTGCCAGCACGAGTACCACCTACGAGCAGTACTTC. Its protein is CASTSTTYEQYF.

This clonotype has just one count. The chain is built from TRBV5-1 and TRBJ1-6; weak D call: TRBD1 (5 bases). Trimming left V 3 bases short and J 7 bases short, with 17 bases between. Germline loops: CDR1 SGHRS, CDR2 YFSETQ. This CDR3 comprises 16 residues. The CDR3 loop is CASSSSEGPRNSPLHF. The CDR3 nucleotides are TGCGCCAGCAGCTCGTCGGAGGGACCCCGGAATTCACCCCTCCACTTT. Full variable domain (rest looked up from reference TRBV5-1 and TRBJ1-6): KAGVTQTPRYLIKTRGQQVTLSCSPISGHRSVSWYQQTPGQGLQFLFEYFSETQRNKGNFPGRFSGRQFSNSRSEMNVSTLELGDSALYLCASSSSEGPRNSPLHFGNGTRLTVT.

This clonotype occurred once. The rearrangement links TRBV7-9 to TRBJ2-7; the D gene is possibly TRBD1 (6 bases). The germline gives CDR1 SEHNR, CDR2 FQNEAQ (reference sequence). V lost 5 bases, J lost 5 bases, and 13 bases lay in between. The length of the CDR3 is 13 residues. The DNA for the CDR3 is TGTGCCAGCAGCCGGGACAAGTCAAACGAGCAGTACTTC. Translated, it gives CASSRDKSNEQYF.

This clonotype was recorded once. V is TRBV25-1 and J is TRBJ1-4; no definite D call. Trimming took off 2 bases at V and 8 bases at J, with 6 bases between the two ends. The CDR3 loop spans 12 amino acids. Germline loops: CDR1 MGHDK, CDR2 SYGVNS. CDR3 sequence reads: CASSEAAEKLFF. CDR3 coding DNA: TGTGCCAGCAGTGAAGCCGCAGAAAAACTGTTTTTT.